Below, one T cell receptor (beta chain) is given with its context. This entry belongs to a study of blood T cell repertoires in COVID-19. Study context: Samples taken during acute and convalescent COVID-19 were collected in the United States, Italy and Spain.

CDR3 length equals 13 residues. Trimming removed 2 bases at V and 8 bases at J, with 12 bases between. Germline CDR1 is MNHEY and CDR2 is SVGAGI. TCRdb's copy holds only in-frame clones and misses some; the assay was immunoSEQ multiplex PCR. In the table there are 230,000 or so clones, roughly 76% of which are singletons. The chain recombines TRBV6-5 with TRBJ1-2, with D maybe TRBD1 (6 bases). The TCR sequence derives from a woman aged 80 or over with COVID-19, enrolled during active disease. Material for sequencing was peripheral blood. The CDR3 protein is CASSYNRDIGYTF. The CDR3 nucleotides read TGTGCCAGCAGTTACAACAGGGATATAGGCTACACCTTC.